One sample yielded the 9 T cell receptor beta chains listed below, sequenced in a study of Ad26.COV2.S vaccination and SARS-CoV-2 variants. Produced via immunoSEQ multiplex PCR; TCRdb's table is partial and in-frame only. The table lists around 300,000 clones, 88% of them singletons, with around 6.1% in the top ten. Specified treatment: some 20 received Ad26.COV2.S at low or high dose, single or two shots; five or six received placebo; per-sample allocation not given. The study sampled participants on day 63 after the first vaccine or placebo injection. Sequencing was performed on peripheral blood, taken in a trial of Ad26.COV2.S vaccine versus placebo. The receptors were sampled from a person aged 18 to 59 who received the Ad26.COV2.S COVID-19 vaccine or a placebo.

This clone was recorded once. The V call is TRBV6-1, the J call TRBJ1-1, with D unresolved. Germline CDR1 reads MNHNS; CDR2 reads SASEGT. Trimming took off 3 bases at V and 1 base at J, with 12 bases between the two ends. This CDR3 contains 15 residues. The DNA for the CDR3 is TGTGCCAGCAGTGACCGGCCCCGGGGGAACACTGAAGCTTTCTTT. It encodes CASSDRPRGNTEAFF.

The J gene is TRBJ2-2, the V gene TRBV7-3, with TRBD2 identical over 7 bases. V lost 3 bases to trimming and J lost 2 bases; unmatched junction nucleotides: 3. The CDR3 length is 15 residues. The V gene's germline CDR1 is SGHTA and CDR2 FQGTGA. The CDR3 DNA follows: TGTGCCAGCAGCTTCCGGACTAGAAACACCGGGGAGCTGTTTTTT. It encodes CASSFRTRNTGELFF.

The rearrangement joins TRBV7-6 to TRBJ1-3; no clear D gene. From germline, CDR1 is SGHVS and CDR2 FNYEAQ. V lost 1 base and J lost 2, with 9 bases in between. This CDR3 is built from 15 residues. The chain's CDR3 is CASSLGGFAGNTIYF. CDR3 bases: TGTGCCAGCAGCTTAGGTGGCTTTGCTGGAAACACCATATATTTT.

In its sample, this clone was seen once. This sequence joins TRBV19 and TRBJ1-5, with TRBD1 identical over 7 bases. V shed 4 bases and J 4 bases; nucleotides not matched to a gene: 7. The CDR3 has 15 residues. CDR1 and CDR2 from the germline V gene are LNHDA and SQIVND (reference sequence). The CDR3 nucleotides read TGTGCCAGTAGTACCTCGACAGGGATTAATCAGCCCCAGCATTTT. Residues: CASSTSTGINQPQHF.

In this sample, this clone turned up a few times. This chain joins TRBV6-2 or TRBV6-3 and TRBJ1-2; D gene unclear. V shed 0 bases and J shed 6 bases, with 17 bases lying between them. The CDR3 covers 16 residues. Germline CDR1 MNHEY, CDR2 SVGEGT. In nucleotides, the CDR3 is TGTGCCAGCAGTTACTCGGAAATAGGACGCGGGGATGGCTACACCTTC. This codes for CASSYSEIGRGDGYTF.

Written as DNA, the CDR3 is TGTGCCAGCAGTTTATCTTCAACGGACACTGAAGCTTTCTTT. Translation gives CASSLSSTDTEAFF. The chain is built from TRBV27 and TRBJ1-1; D unclear. This CDR3 is built from 14 residues. CDR1 is MNHEY and CDR2 is SMNVEV in the germline V gene (reference sequence). Trimming stripped 0 bases from V and 3 bases from J, with 8 bases between.

The CDR3 bases are TGTGCCAGCAGCTTAGATTACAATGAGCAGTTCTTC. It translates to CASSLDYNEQFF. The V call is TRBV7-3, the J call TRBJ2-1, with D uncertain. The V end was cut by 2 bases, the J end by 4 bases, with 3 bases between. From germline, CDR1 is SGHTA and CDR2 FQGTGA. This CDR3 has 12 amino acids.

This rearrangement joins TRBV19 to TRBJ1-1; no definite D call. Between the trimmed V and J ends, which lost 5 bases and 4 bases, there was a span of 20 bases. Germline V lookup: CDR1 LNHDA, CDR2 SQIVND (reference sequence). This CDR3 is built from 16 residues. The CDR3 sequence is CASSSLVPARGTEAFF. The DNA for the CDR3 is TGTGCCAGTAGTTCCCTCGTCCCCGCCCGGGGCACTGAAGCTTTCTTT.

V gene TRBV3-1 (or the pseudogene TRBV3-2) combines with J gene TRBJ2-2, with D hard to call. V was pared by 4 bases and J by 8 bases, with 5 bases between. Germline V gives CDR1 LGHDT, CDR2 YNNKEL (reference sequence). This CDR3 has 11 amino acids. The CDR3 sequence: CASSRVGELFF. CDR3 nucleotides: TGTGCCAGCAGCCGCGTTGGGGAGCTGTTTTTT.